The 10 T cell receptor beta chains presented below share a single source sample, sequenced in a study of CD8 T cells in ankylosing spondylitis (TCRdb year 2017). The library was obtained by 5' RACE. TCRdb shows the sequencer as Illumina HiSeq 2500. TCRdb trimmed public reads at Q25 via fastp, called clones via MiXCR and kept in-frame beta chains. CDR3 protein sequences are deduplicated, and each keeps its most common genes and DNA. The sample table lists just over 150,000 distinct CDR3 sequences, approximately 16% of them with a count of one. Jointly, the top ten make up under 9% of the sample. Sequencing was performed on blood, either unsorted or a sorted T cell fraction (not recorded which). The receptors were sampled from a male donor with ankylosing spondylitis or in good health (not recorded which).

This sequence joins TRBV6-1 and TRBJ2-3; D is unclear. The V end lost 9 bases, the J end lost 6 bases, and 10 bases lay between the germline ends. Germline V gene data show CDR1 as MNHNS and CDR2 as SASEGT. The CDR3 sequence is 11 residues long. CDR3 loop: CASRSGDTQYF. In nucleotides, the CDR3 is TGTGCCAGTCGGTCCGGGGATACGCAGTATTTT.

This sequence joins TRBV7-6 and TRBJ2-6; perhaps TRBD1 as D (5 bases). This CDR3 contains 17 residues. Germline V gene lookup returns CDR1 SGHVS and CDR2 FNYEAQ. Trimming shortened V by 5 bases and J by 4 bases, and 18 bases separated the two germline ends. As DNA, the CDR3 is TGTGCCAGCAGCAGCCGGCGGCGAGCAGGGGGGGCCAACGTCCTGACTTTC. It specifies CASSSRRRAGGANVLTF.

This clonotype came up many times. The gene calls are TRBV28 and TRBJ2-7, with D perhaps matching TRBD2 (5 bases). The germline V gene encodes CDR1 MDHEN and CDR2 SYDVKM. This CDR3 has 15 residues. V shed 5 bases and J shed 0 bases, with 14 bases lying between them. Written as DNA, the CDR3 is TGTGCCAGCAGTCCAAACGTCGGGGTCTCCTACGAGCAGTACTTC. Residues: CASSPNVGVSYEQYF. Variable domain in full (rest from reference TRBV28 and TRBJ2-7): DVKVTQSSRYLVKRTGEKVFLECVQDMDHENMFWYRQDPGLGLRLIYFSYDVKMKEKGDIPEGYSVSREKKERFSLILESASTNQTSMYLCASSPNVGVSYEQYFGPGTRLTVT.

The V and J genes are TRBV18 and TRBJ2-3; no clear D. Trimming removed 2 bases from V and 2 bases from J, with 2 bases in between. Germline V gene lookup returns CDR1 KGHSH and CDR2 LQKENI. The CDR3 is 12 residues long. CDR3 in DNA: TGTGCCAGCTCACCAGACACAGATACGCAGTATTTT. Translation: CASSPDTDTQYF.

This clonotype was detected ten times or more. The chain links TRBV5-1 to TRBJ2-6, with a weak D call TRBD1 (5 bases). The germline CDR1 and CDR2 sequences are SGHRS and YFSETQ. This CDR3 has 16 residues. Trimming removed 1 base from V and 4 bases from J, with 12 bases in between. The CDR3 region has the DNA TGCGCCAGCAGCTTGCCAAAGGGGCCCGGGGCCAACGTCCTGACTTTC. Protein product: CASSLPKGPGANVLTF.

J is TRBJ1-2 and V is TRBV5-1; unclear D gene. V gave up 4 bases and J gave up 7 bases, with 14 bases separating them. This CDR3 spans 13 amino acids. Looked up from germline, CDR1 is SGHRS and CDR2 is YFSETQ. The CDR3: CASSEVSTGGYTF. The DNA for the CDR3 is TGCGCCAGCAGCGAAGTTTCAACTGGTGGCTACACCTTC.

CDR3 nucleotides: TGTGCCAGCAGCTCCGGGACTACCGCCGGGGAGCTGTTTTTT. Its translation is CASSSGTTAGELFF. V and J are TRBV7-1 and TRBJ2-2, with 7 nucleotides matching TRBD2. TRBV7-1 is designated an ORF whose function remains uncertain. V was clipped by 3 bases and J by 6 bases; unmatched bases: 4. The CDR3 spans 14 residues.

The sample holds many counts of this clonotype. This chain joins TRBV20-1 and TRBJ2-7; 10 bases are a match to TRBD2. After removal of 7 bases from V and 6 bases from J, the junction contained 9 bases not matched to a gene. Germline values: CDR1 DFQATT, CDR2 SNEGSKA (reference sequence). The CDR3 runs to 13 residues. Here the CDR3 DNA reads TGCAGTGATCAGCGGGAGGGCTTGTCCGAGCAGTACTTC. It codes for CSDQREGLSEQYF.

This clonotype was seen at least ten times. The genes are TRBV20-1 and TRBJ2-1, with 13 bases fitting TRBD2. The CDR3 length is 13 residues. Germline V gene data show CDR1 as DFQATT and CDR2 as SNEGSKA (reference sequence). Losses at the gene ends were 6 bases for V and 7 bases for J; bases not matched to a gene: 3. The CDR3 bases are TGCAGTGCCAGGGGACTAGCGGGGAATGAGCAGTTCTTC. This encodes CSARGLAGNEQFF.

This clonotype has more than one count but fewer than ten. V is TRBV10-3 and J is TRBJ2-7; D may be TRBD1 (5 bases). V dropped 8 bases and J dropped 0 bases, with 8 bases sitting between them. This CDR3 contains 12 residues. Germline lookup yields CDR1 ENHRY and CDR2 SYGVKD. CDR3 protein: CAIGAVSYEQYF. The CDR3 DNA sequence: TGTGCCATCGGGGCGGTCTCCTACGAGCAGTACTTC.